This T cell receptor (beta chain) originates from a study of T cells in Graves' hyperthyroidism and ophthalmopathy. Amplified TCR beta CDR3 regions derived from RNA transcripts. First-round RT-PCR targeting the TCR CDR3 was performed with the HTBI primer set. From the multiplex PCR reads, TCRdb called clonotypes with MiXCR, one entry per CDR3 protein. The profile shows 500,000 or so distinct CDR3 sequences, 15% to 20% of them singletons. This CDR3 spans 17 amino acids. Per the germline V gene, CDR1 is LGHNA and CDR2 is YNFKEQ. V lost 0 bases, J lost 1 base, and 12 bases lay in between. Fresh peripheral blood, approximately 10 ml, yielded the PBMCs. This clonotype was found a few times.

The TCR originated in a young woman with Graves' ophthalmopathy. The sequenced sample was blood. The gene calls are TRBV4-2 and TRBJ2-2; a weak D match, TRBD2 (7 bases). The CDR3 DNA reads TGTGCCAGCAGCCAAGAGGGGGGGGCCTGGAACACCGGGGAGCTGTTTTTT. Translated, it gives CASSQEGGAWNTGELFF.